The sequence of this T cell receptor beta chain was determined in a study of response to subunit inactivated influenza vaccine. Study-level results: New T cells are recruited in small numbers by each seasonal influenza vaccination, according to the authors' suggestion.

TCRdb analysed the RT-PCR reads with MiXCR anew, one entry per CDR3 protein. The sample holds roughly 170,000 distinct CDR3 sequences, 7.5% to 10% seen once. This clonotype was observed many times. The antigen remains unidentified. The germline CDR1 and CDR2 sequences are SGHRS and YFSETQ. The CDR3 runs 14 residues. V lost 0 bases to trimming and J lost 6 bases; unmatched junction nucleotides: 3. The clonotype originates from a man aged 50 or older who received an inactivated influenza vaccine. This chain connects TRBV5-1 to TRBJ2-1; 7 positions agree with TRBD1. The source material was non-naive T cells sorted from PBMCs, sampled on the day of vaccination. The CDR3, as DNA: TGCGCCAGCAGCTTGGCGACAGGGAGCAATGAGCAGTTCTTC. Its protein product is CASSLATGSNEQFF.